These T cell receptor beta chains were read from a single sample in a study of cytomegalovirus exposure and HLA in healthy donors. Libraries were prepared by immunoSEQ multiplex PCR; TCRdb keeps only in-frame clonotypes and omits some of them. The sample includes about 330,000 clones, approximately 90% seen only once; the top ten take under 0.85%. Sample: PBMCs. The origin of the receptors is a woman under 30 in good health and CMV-seronegative. Each CDR3 is given with its conserved first and last residue. Fields, in order: D gene, V gene, J gene, clone size, CDR3 protein, CDR3 DNA. The D gene is left open where the match is weak. Not every row has a clone size; where given, it reads once, few, many or a size class.

TRBD2	TRBV7-8	TRBJ2-2	once	CASSLWREGDTGELFF	TGTGCCAGCAGCTTATGGCGGGAGGGCGACACCGGGGAGCTGTTTTTT
.	TRBV6-5	TRBJ2-7	.	CASSYSRGPAYEQYF	TGTGCCAGCAGTTACTCCAGGGGCCCAGCATACGAGCAGTACTTC
TRBD1	TRBV27	TRBJ2-1	.	CASSPTGVSYNEQFF	TGTGCCAGCAGTCCCACAGGGGTCTCCTACAATGAGCAGTTCTTC
.	TRBV7-9	TRBJ1-1	.	CASSQWTVPEAFF	TGTGCCAGCAGCCAGTGGACAGTCCCTGAAGCTTTCTTT
TRBD2	TRBV2	TRBJ2-2	.	CASSGLAGEVITGELFF	TGTGCCAGCAGTGGACTAGCGGGAGAAGTCATAACCGGGGAGCTGTTTTTT
TRBD2	TRBV4-1	TRBJ2-7	once	CASMKGPSGGSYEQYF	TGCGCCAGCATGAAGGGCCCGAGCGGGGGATCCTACGAGCAGTACTTC
TRBD2	TRBV28	TRBJ2-3	.	CASSSPPAGLTDTQYF	TGTGCCAGCAGTTCCCCCCCAGCGGGGCTCACAGATACGCAGTATTTT
.	TRBV4-1	TRBJ2-1	.	CASSQRGNEQFF	TGCGCCAGCAGCCAACGGGGAAATGAGCAGTTCTTC
.	TRBV29-1	TRBJ1-3	.	CSVESWSGSGNTIYF	TGCAGCGTTGAATCCTGGTCAGGCTCTGGAAACACCATATATTTT
.	TRBV6-5	TRBJ1-5	.	CASSSLQPGQPQHF	TGTGCCAGCAGTTCTTTACAACCTGGTCAGCCCCAGCATTTT
TRBD2	TRBV7-9	TRBJ2-1	.	CASSSVAGEPHNEQFF	TGTGCCAGCAGCTCGGTAGCGGGAGAACCGCACAATGAGCAGTTCTTC
.	TRBV9	TRBJ1-3	few	CASSVGGAEGNTIYF	TGTGCCAGCAGCGTAGGGGGCGCGGAGGGAAACACCATATATTTT
TRBD2	TRBV2	TRBJ2-5	.	CASRGLAGVETQYF	TGTGCCAGCCGGGGACTAGCGGGAGTAGAGACCCAGTACTTC
TRBD2	TRBV29-1	TRBJ2-7	.	CSVDRTSGPTYEQYF	TGCAGCGTTGATCGGACTAGCGGGCCTACCTACGAGCAGTACTTC
TRBD1	TRBV9	TRBJ2-7	.	CASSVGQGAYEQYF	TGTGCCAGCAGCGTTGGACAGGGGGCTTACGAGCAGTACTTC
.	TRBV5-4	TRBJ1-1	.	CASSLFLGGTEAFF	TGTGCCAGCAGCTTGTTTCTTGGAGGCACTGAAGCTTTCTTT
TRBD2	TRBV29-1	TRBJ2-2	.	CSVYTSGGNTGELFF	TGCAGCGTTTACACTAGCGGGGGTAACACCGGGGAGCTGTTTTTT
TRBD2	TRBV9	TRBJ2-1	.	CASSKTSVTSERQFF	TGTGCCAGCAGCAAAACCTCAGTCACTAGCGAAAGGCAGTTCTTC
.	TRBV29-1	TRBJ2-5	once	CSVEGGQWETQYF	TGCAGCGTCGAGGGGGGGCAGTGGGAGACCCAGTACTTC
TRBD1	TRBV19	TRBJ1-5	.	CASGTGYNQPQHF	TGTGCCAGCGGGACAGGTTACAATCAGCCCCAGCATTTT
.	TRBV2	TRBJ2-1	.	CASSDLDIPSYNEQFF	TGTGCCAGCAGTGATCTGGACATACCCTCCTACAATGAGCAGTTCTTC
TRBD2	TRBV5-1	TRBJ2-3	.	CASSFSSGRADTQYF	TGCGCCAGCAGCTTTAGTAGCGGGCGGGCAGATACGCAGTATTTT
.	TRBV7-3	TRBJ2-5	.	CASSSGHLETQYF	TGTGCCAGCAGCTCCGGACATTTAGAGACCCAGTACTTC
.	TRBV29-1	TRBJ1-3	.	CSVGAQGVGNTIYF	TGCAGCGTTGGTGCGCAGGGCGTTGGAAACACCATATATTTT
.	TRBV5-1	TRBJ2-7	few	CASRGHYEQYF	TGCGCCAGCCGCGGCCATTACGAGCAGTACTTC
.	TRBV9	TRBJ1-2	.	CASSVEEGPNYGYTF	TGTGCCAGCAGCGTAGAGGAGGGACCCAACTATGGCTACACCTTC
.	TRBV5-4	TRBJ1-1	.	CASSFKDLNTEAFF	TGTGCCAGCAGCTTCAAGGACTTGAACACTGAAGCTTTCTTT
.	TRBV5-1	TRBJ2-7	.	CASSLEPGRYPEQYF	TGCGCCAGCAGCTTGGAGCCAGGGCGATACCCCGAGCAGTACTTC
TRBD1	TRBV18	TRBJ2-5	.	CASSPDRGQETQYF	TGTGCCAGCTCACCTGACAGGGGCCAAGAGACCCAGTACTTC
TRBD2	TRBV30	TRBJ2-3	.	CAWKKRDSDTQYF	TGTGCCTGGAAAAAGCGGGACTCAGATACGCAGTATTTT
.	TRBV27	TRBJ2-1	once	CASSLSPGIAYNEQFF	TGTGCCAGCAGTTTATCGCCAGGGATTGCCTACAATGAGCAGTTCTTC
TRBD1	TRBV4-3	TRBJ2-1	.	CASSRQGVRGNEQFF	TGCGCCAGCAGCCGACAGGGCGTTCGAGGCAATGAGCAGTTCTTC
TRBD1	TRBV2	TRBJ2-4	.	CASSPRDRLKNIQYF	TGTGCCAGCAGTCCCCGGGACAGGCTAAAAAACATTCAGTACTTC
TRBD1	TRBV11-2	TRBJ1-1	.	CASSLGQNNRAFF	TGTGCCAGCAGCTTGGGACAGAATAATCGAGCTTTCTTT
.	TRBV29-1	TRBJ2-5	.	CSVAWTDQETQYF	TGCAGCGTTGCGTGGACTGATCAAGAGACCCAGTACTTC
TRBD1	TRBV27	TRBJ2-7	.	CASSVTGGYLSYEQYF	TGTGCCAGCAGTGTAACAGGGGGCTACCTCTCCTACGAGCAGTACTTC
.	TRBV5-4	TRBJ2-5	.	CASSPRTVQETQYF	TGTGCCAGCAGCCCTAGGACAGTACAAGAGACCCAGTACTTC